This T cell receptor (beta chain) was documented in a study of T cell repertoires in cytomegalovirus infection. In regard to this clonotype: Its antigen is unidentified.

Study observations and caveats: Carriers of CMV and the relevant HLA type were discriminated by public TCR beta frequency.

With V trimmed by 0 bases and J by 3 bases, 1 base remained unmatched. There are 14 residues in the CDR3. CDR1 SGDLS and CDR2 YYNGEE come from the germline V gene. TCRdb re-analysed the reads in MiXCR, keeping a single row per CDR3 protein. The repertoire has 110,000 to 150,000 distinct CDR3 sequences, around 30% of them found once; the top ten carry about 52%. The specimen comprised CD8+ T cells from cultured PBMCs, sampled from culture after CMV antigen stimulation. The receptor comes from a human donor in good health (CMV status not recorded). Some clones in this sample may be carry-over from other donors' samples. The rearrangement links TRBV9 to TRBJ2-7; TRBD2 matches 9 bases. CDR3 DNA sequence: TGTGCCAGCAGCGTAGAACTAGCGGGCTACGAGCAGTACTTC. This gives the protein CASSVELAGYEQYF.